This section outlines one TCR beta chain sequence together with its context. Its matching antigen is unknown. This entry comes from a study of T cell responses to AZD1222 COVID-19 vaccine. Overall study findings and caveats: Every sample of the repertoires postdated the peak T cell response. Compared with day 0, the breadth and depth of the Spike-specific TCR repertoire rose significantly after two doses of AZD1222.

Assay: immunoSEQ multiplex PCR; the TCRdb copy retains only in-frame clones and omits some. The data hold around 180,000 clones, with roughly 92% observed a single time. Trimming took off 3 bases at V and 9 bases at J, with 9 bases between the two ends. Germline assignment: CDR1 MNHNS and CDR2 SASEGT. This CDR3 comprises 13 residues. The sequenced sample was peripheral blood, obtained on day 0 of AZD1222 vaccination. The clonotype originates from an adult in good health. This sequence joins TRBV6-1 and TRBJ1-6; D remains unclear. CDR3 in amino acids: CASSDREASPLHF. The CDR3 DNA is TGTGCCAGCAGTGACCGCGAGGCTTCACCCCTCCACTTT.